The sequence of this T cell receptor (beta chain) was determined in a study of OX40 agonist ivuxolimab in advanced cancers. Regarding the research as a whole: Ivuxolimab was an agonistic, fully human IgG2 monoclonal antibody directed against OX40 (CD134), a costimulatory receptor. Patients were allowed to have had prior anti-PD-1, anti-PD-L1 or anti-CTLA-4 therapy, and 40% of the dose-escalation patients had previously received checkpoint inhibitors. In the dose-escalation cohort, approximately 82% of patients were male, and the mean age was approximately 64 years, with a range of about 20 to 79. The point of sequencing TCRbeta in the periphery was to test whether ivuxolimab changed TCR sequence diversity and drove clonal T-cell expansion. Partial responses occurred in three dose-escalation patients: two with cutaneous melanoma and one with hepatocellular carcinoma. Intravenous ivuxolimab was administered to patients every 2 weeks at six dose levels: 0.01, 0.1, 0.3, 1.5, 3 and 10 mg/kg. The paper describes the monotherapy dose-escalation part (N = 52 patients) of the phase I trial of ivuxolimab. Of the roughly 51 dose-escalation patients, hepatocellular carcinoma was present in 19, melanoma in approximately 15, renal cell carcinoma in 9 and head and neck cancer in 9. The paper's findings and limits, for the study overall: After ivuxolimab, expanded clones were on average more numerous among CD8+ T cells than among CD4+ T cells. At doses of 0.1 to 3.0 mg/kg, clonal expansion of both CD4+ and CD8+ blood T cells was observed from baseline to week 6. In the 0.1-3.0 mg/kg groups, partial responders were among the patients with the lowest normalized peripheral clonal expansion, particularly in CD8+ T cells. Low levels of normalized T-cell clonal expansion were also shown by some nonresponding patients. The antigen specificity of the clonally expanded peripheral T cells was not determined.

This clone came up a few times. Its antigen is unknown. Per-base quality was not reported, and no clone a single base away is much larger than it. The trial excluded patients who had a history of autoimmune disease or who were on systemic immunosuppression. In every dose cohort, peripheral blood was drawn for TCR sequencing at baseline, cycle 4 day 1, and cycle 7 day 1. The samples were drawn from a first-in-human, open-label, multicenter phase I dose-escalation trial of ivuxolimab. Adults with locally advanced or metastatic melanoma, renal cell, hepatocellular, or head and neck squamous cell carcinoma were enrolled in the trial. Before TCR sequencing, CD4+ T cells and CD8+ T cells from peripheral blood were sorted into separate populations. To sequence the TCRbeta CDR3 region, genomic DNA was isolated from the sorted cells. The immunoSEQ Assay was used for sequencing of TCRbeta CDR3 regions. TCRdb took over this immuneACCESS table, retaining in-frame rearrangements with V and J assigned. Such tables are incomplete; in checked studies, under half of the missing clones stem from an unresolved V gene, and the remainder is unexplained. The sample table lists 94,000 or so clones, approximately 80% of them with a count of one. The top ten constitute 1.1% of the sample.

Taken from the germline V gene, the CDR1 and CDR2 loops are SGHDN and FVKESK. The CDR3 contains 15 residues, cysteine and phenylalanine counted. Of all the DNA, just the CDR3 is kept, 45 bases in frame from base 1. Between the V and J ends, shortened by 4 bases and 0 bases respectively, the junction contains 10 bases. The sequences come from CD4+ or CD8+ T cells sorted from blood, collected in a trial of the OX40 agonist ivuxolimab. This chain is built from TRBV14 and TRBJ2-1; confidence is insufficient to name the D gene. The TCR originated in an adult with an advanced solid tumor such as melanoma, head and neck, liver or kidney cancer. The nucleotide sequence is TGTGCCAGCAGCCTCGTGGAGAGCTCCTACAATGAGCAGTTCTTC. It translates as CASSLVESSYNEQFF. Reference TRBV14 and TRBJ2-1 proteins supply the regions before and after the CDR3; the full variable domain is: EAGVTQFPSHSVIEKGQTVTLRCDPISGHDNLYWYRRVMGKEIKFLLHFVKESKQDESGMPNNRFLAERTGGTYSTLKVQPAELEDSGVYFCASSLVESSYNEQFFGPGTRLTVL.